The 26 T cell receptor beta chains below all came from one sample that was sequenced in a study of T cell responses to AZD1222 COVID-19 vaccine. Some clones are missing from TCRdb's copy, which holds only in-frame ones; the method was immunoSEQ multiplex PCR. The sample shows approximately 190,000 clones, around 92% of them seen only once. The sample here was peripheral blood, taken on day 0 of AZD1222 vaccination. These receptor sequences come from an adult in good health.

The V and J genes are TRBV6-2 or TRBV6-3 and TRBJ2-7; no firm D call. The length of the CDR3 is 12 residues. Germline CDR1 is MNHEY and CDR2 is SVGEGT. V lost 4 bases and J lost 1, with 5 bases in between. This chain's CDR3 is CASSWTSYEQYF. The CDR3 DNA reads TGTGCCAGCAGTTGGACGTCCTACGAGCAGTACTTC.

The CDR3 here is CASSGLGIRGQDYGYTF. The CDR3 DNA is TGTGCCAGCAGTGGACTCGGTATCAGGGGGCAGGACTATGGCTACACCTTC. This rearrangement joins TRBV6-1 to TRBJ1-2; 8 bases map to TRBD1. In germline, CDR1 is MNHNS, CDR2 SASEGT. This CDR3 has 17 amino acids. With 4 bases clipped from V and 3 bases from J, the junction kept 13 bases outside the gene matches.

This rearrangement joins TRBV7-2 to TRBJ2-2; D remains unclear. Trimming stripped 1 base from V and 0 bases from J, with 9 bases between. The CDR3 has 16 residues. In germline, CDR1 is SGHTA, CDR2 FQGNSA. Here the CDR3 reads CASSLVGSANTGELFF. In DNA form, the CDR3 reads TGTGCCAGCAGCTTAGTCGGCAGCGCGAACACCGGGGAGCTGTTTTTT.

The chain couples TRBV19 to TRBJ2-7, with 7 bases identical to TRBD2. The CDR3 length is 15 residues. J gave up 2 bases and V 3 bases, and 7 bases lay outside the gene matches. From germline, CDR1 is LNHDA and CDR2 SQIVND (reference sequence). In DNA, the CDR3 is TGTGCCAGTAGTATCCGGCGGGGGAGTACCTACGAGCAGTACTTC. Protein: CASSIRRGSTYEQYF.

V is TRBV30 and J is TRBJ2-6; maybe TRBD1 (5 bases). The V end lost 2 bases, the J end lost 0 bases, and 8 bases lay between the germline ends. This CDR3 region has 15 residues. Germline V lookup: CDR1 GTSNPN, CDR2 SVGIG (reference sequence). This chain's CDR3 is CAWSKGNSGANVLTF. The CDR3 DNA is TGTGCCTGGAGTAAGGGGAACTCTGGGGCCAACGTCCTGACTTTC.

This chain joins TRBV18 and TRBJ2-3; a possible D gene is TRBD2 (5 bases). This CDR3 contains 13 residues. CDR1 and CDR2 from the germline V gene are KGHSH and LQKENI. V dropped 11 bases and J dropped 5 bases, with 17 bases sitting between them. In nucleotides, the CDR3 is TGTGCCGCTACCCCGGGGTCGGAAGATACGCAGTATTTT. Translated: CAATPGSEDTQYF. The full variable domain, with the rest looked up from reference TRBV18 and TRBJ2-3, is NAGVMQNPRHLVRRRGQEARLRCSPMKGHSHVYWYRQLPEEGLKFMVYLQKENIIDESGMPKERFSAEFPKEGPSILRIQQVVRGDSAAYFCAATPGSEDTQYFGPGTRLTVL.

The CDR3, as DNA: TGTGCCTGGAGTGTAGGTTCCAGGACACAGAGCAATCAGCCCCAGCATTTT. Amino acids: CAWSVGSRTQSNQPQHF. The J gene is TRBJ1-5, the V gene TRBV30; D may be TRBD1 (5 bases). CDR1 GTSNPN and CDR2 SVGIG come from the germline V gene (reference sequence). The CDR3 covers 17 residues. Trimming removed 0 bases at V and 1 base at J, with 16 bases between.

The genes are TRBV5-4 and TRBJ1-2, with D maybe TRBD1 (6 bases). V gave up 4 bases and J gave up 7 bases, with 14 bases separating them. The CDR3 length is 13 residues. Germline loops: CDR1 SGHNT, CDR2 YYREEE (reference sequence). In DNA, the CDR3 is TGTGCCAGCAGCCTGGACAGAATTTTTGGCTACACCTTC. Protein product: CASSLDRIFGYTF.

The table lists this clone with a few counts. V usage is TRBV7-9 and J usage is TRBJ2-1; D is perhaps TRBD2 (6 bases). V lost 3 bases to trimming and J lost 7 bases, with 19 bases between them. Germline V gene lookup returns CDR1 SEHNR and CDR2 FQNEAQ (reference sequence). CDR3 length equals 16 residues. The CDR3 region has the DNA TGTGCCAGCAGCTTGAGGAGGGGCGGGTTGGAGAATGAGCAGTTCTTC. Amino acid sequence: CASSLRRGGLENEQFF. Variable domain in full (rest from reference TRBV7-9 and TRBJ2-1): DTGVSQNPRHKITKRGQNVTFRCDPISEHNRLYWYRQTLGQGPEFLTYFQNEAQLEKSRLLSDRFSAERPKGSFSTLEIQRTEQGDSAMYLCASSLRRGGLENEQFFGPGTRLTVL.

V and J are TRBV7-7 and TRBJ2-2; 9 bases fit TRBD1. V shed 5 bases, J shed 3 bases, and the junction held 4 bases outside the gene matches. The V gene's germline CDR1 is SSHAT and CDR2 FNYEAQ (reference sequence). There are 15 residues in the CDR3. The CDR3 coding sequence is TGTGCCAGCAGCCGGGACAGGGCGGACACCGGGGAGCTGTTTTTT. The encoded protein is CASSRDRADTGELFF.

The chain couples TRBV7-6 to TRBJ2-7; 10 nucleotides match TRBD2. CDR3 length: 16 residues. Germline V gene sequence: CDR1 SGHVS, CDR2 FNYEAQ. J lost 2 bases, V lost 1 base, and 5 bases had no gene match. CDR3 residues: CASSLGSGGVAYEQYF. CDR3 sequence (DNA): TGTGCCAGCAGCTTAGGGAGCGGGGGGGTTGCCTACGAGCAGTACTTC.

The rearrangement links TRBV7-9 to TRBJ1-1, with a possible D match to TRBD1 (5 bases). Germline assignment: CDR1 SEHNR and CDR2 FQNEAQ (reference sequence). The CDR3 runs to 15 residues. V shed 3 bases and J shed 0 bases, with 11 bases lying between them. The CDR3 DNA reads TGTGCCAGCAGCTTTCAGGGCTCACTGAACACTGAAGCTTTCTTT. Translated: CASSFQGSLNTEAFF.

The genes are TRBV7-6 and TRBJ2-1; 9 bases are shared with TRBD2. V shed 0 bases, J shed 2 bases, and the junction held 2 bases outside the gene matches. From germline, CDR1 is SGHVS and CDR2 FNYEAQ. This CDR3 is built from 16 residues. In DNA, the CDR3 is TGTGCCAGCAGCTTAGCTAGCGGGGGAACCTACAATGAGCAGTTCTTC. Protein product: CASSLASGGTYNEQFF.

This clone was observed once. This chain joins TRBV14 and TRBJ2-7; D is unresolved. The CDR3 length is 12 residues. The germline V gene has CDR1 SGHDN and CDR2 FVKESK. Trimming removed 4 bases from V and 4 bases from J, with 8 bases in between. The DNA for the CDR3 is TGTGCCAGCAGCCCAGATGGTTACGAGCAGTACTTC. It codes for CASSPDGYEQYF.

The chain recombines TRBV6-2 or TRBV6-3 with TRBJ1-5; 9 bases map to TRBD1. After removal of 6 bases from V and 7 bases from J, the junction contained 13 bases not matched to a gene. CDR1 and CDR2 from the germline V gene are MNHEY and SVGEGT. The CDR3 is 16 amino acids. CDR3 in amino acids: CASRPPEWDRVQPQHF. For the CDR3, the DNA is TGTGCCAGCAGACCTCCTGAGTGGGACAGGGTCCAGCCCCAGCATTTT.

This clone was observed a single time. The genes are TRBV24-1 and TRBJ2-2, with D perhaps being TRBD1 or TRBD2 (5 bases each). The germline V and J ends were trimmed by 9 bases and 2 bases, with 9 bases remaining between them. This CDR3 has 13 amino acids. Looked up from germline, CDR1 is KGHDR and CDR2 is SFDVKD. The CDR3 protein is CATGTANTGELFF. CDR3 nucleotides: TGTGCCACCGGGACCGCTAACACCGGGGAGCTGTTTTTT.

The rearrangement links TRBV28 to TRBJ2-2, with TRBD2 matching 7 bases. The trim removed 3 bases at V and 8 bases at J, leaving 9 bases unmatched. Germline V gene sequence: CDR1 MDHEN, CDR2 SYDVKM. The CDR3 runs 15 residues. The CDR3 nucleotides are TGTGCCAGCAGTTTTGGCGGGGGTGGTATGGGGGAGCTGTTTTTT. This codes for CASSFGGGGMGELFF.

The J gene is TRBJ1-1, the V gene TRBV5-1, with TRBD1 matching 7 bases. This CDR3 has 15 residues. In germline, CDR1 is SGHRS, CDR2 YFSETQ. The J segment lost 6 bases and the V segment lost 1 base, leaving 9 bases of the junction unmatched. In nucleotides, the CDR3 is TGCGCCAGCAGCTTGACGGGGGGACAGATCCCTGAAGCTTTCTTT. It is translated as CASSLTGGQIPEAFF.

This clone has a single count. V and J are TRBV3-1 (or the pseudogene TRBV3-2) and TRBJ2-1, with D perhaps matching TRBD2 (5 bases). Germline V CDR1 and CDR2: LGHDT, YNNKEL (reference sequence). This CDR3 contains 16 residues. V gave up 0 bases and J gave up 9 bases, with 18 bases separating them. CDR3 protein: CASSQERVGEVGEQFF. As DNA, the CDR3 is TGTGCCAGCAGCCAAGAAAGAGTGGGAGAGGTCGGTGAGCAGTTCTTC.

This chain uses TRBV6-2 or TRBV6-3 with TRBJ1-4, with 7 nucleotides matching TRBD1. Germline V CDR1 and CDR2: MNHEY, SVGEGT. CDR3 size: 14 residues. V lost 2 bases, J lost 7 bases, and 4 bases stayed unmatched. The chain's CDR3 is CASSYVGQPEKLFF. CDR3 nucleotides: TGTGCCAGCAGTTACGTGGGACAGCCTGAAAAACTGTTTTTT.

The chain couples TRBV15 to TRBJ1-5; 9 bases are shared with TRBD1. With V trimmed by 3 bases and J by 5 bases, 8 bases remained unmatched. CDR1 is LNHNV, CDR2 YYDKDF, per germline (reference sequence). The CDR3 extends over 16 amino acids. In DNA form, the CDR3 reads TGTGCCACCAGCAGGTCTGGACAGGGGATGGATCAGCCCCAGCATTTT. Translation gives CATSRSGQGMDQPQHF. Drawing the rest from reference TRBV15 and TRBJ1-5, the complete variable domain is DAMVIQNPRYQVTQFGKPVTLSCSQTLNHNVMYWYQQKSSQAPKLLFHYYDKDFNNEADTPDNFQSRRPNTSFCFLDIRSPGLGDTAMYLCATSRSGQGMDQPQHFGDGTRLSIL.

The rearrangement joins TRBV2 to TRBJ1-5; a weak D match, TRBD1 (6 bases). The CDR3 contains 15 residues. V dropped 1 base and J dropped 1 base, with 8 bases sitting between them. The germline gives CDR1 SNHLY, CDR2 FYNNEI. The chain's CDR3 is CASSEVGGSNQPQHF. The CDR3 DNA is TGTGCCAGCAGTGAAGTAGGGGGAAGCAATCAGCCCCAGCATTTT.

J is TRBJ2-2 and V is TRBV6-5; D unclear. Germline loops: CDR1 MNHEY, CDR2 SVGAGI. Trimming shortened V by 6 bases and J by 8 bases, and 7 bases separated the two germline ends. The CDR3 loop spans 11 amino acids. CDR3 coding DNA: TGTGCCAGCAGACCCACTGGGGAGCTGTTTTTT. As protein: CASRPTGELFF.

This sequence joins TRBV5-8 and TRBJ1-1, with unresolved D. Germline V gene sequence: CDR1 SGHTS, CDR2 YDEGEE. V was trimmed by 1 base and J by 0 bases, leaving 7 bases between them. The CDR3 length is 14 residues. As DNA, the CDR3 is TGTGCCAGCAGCTTGACACACTTGAACACTGAAGCTTTCTTT. Its translation: CASSLTHLNTEAFF.

The chain employs TRBV14 and TRBJ1-6; D call uncertain. V shed 8 bases and J shed 9 bases, with 17 bases lying between them. CDR3 length: 14 amino acids. The V gene's germline CDR1 is SGHDN and CDR2 FVKESK. In nucleotides, the CDR3 is TGTGCCAGCGAACCGGCGCTGAGGGCTTCACCCCTCCACTTT. It specifies CASEPALRASPLHF.

This clone was counted once. The V gene is TRBV28, the J gene TRBJ2-5, with 7 positions matching TRBD1. With 2 bases clipped from V and 3 bases from J, the junction kept 3 bases outside the gene matches. In germline, CDR1 is MDHEN, CDR2 SYDVKM. CDR3 length: 14 residues. CDR3 DNA: TGTGCCAGCAGTTTAGGGGACAGAAAAGAGACCCAGTACTTC. Amino acid sequence: CASSLGDRKETQYF.